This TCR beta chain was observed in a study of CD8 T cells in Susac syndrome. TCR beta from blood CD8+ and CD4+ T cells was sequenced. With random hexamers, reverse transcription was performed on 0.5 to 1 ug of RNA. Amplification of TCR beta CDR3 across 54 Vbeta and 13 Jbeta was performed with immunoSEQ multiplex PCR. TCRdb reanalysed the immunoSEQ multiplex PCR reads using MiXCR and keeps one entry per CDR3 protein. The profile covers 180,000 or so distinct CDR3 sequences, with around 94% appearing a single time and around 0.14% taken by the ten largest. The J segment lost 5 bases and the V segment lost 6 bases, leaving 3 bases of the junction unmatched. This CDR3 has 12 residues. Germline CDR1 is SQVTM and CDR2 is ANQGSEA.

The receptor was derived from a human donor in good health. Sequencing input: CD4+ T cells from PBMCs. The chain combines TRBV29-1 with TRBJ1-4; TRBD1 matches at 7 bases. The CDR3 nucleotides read TGCAGCGTGACACAGGGGAATGAAAAACTGTTTTTT. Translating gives CSVTQGNEKLFF. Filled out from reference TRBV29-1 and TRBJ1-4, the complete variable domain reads SAVISQKPSRDICQRGTSLTIQCQVDSQVTMMFWYRQQPGQSLTLIATANQGSEATYESGFVIDKFPISRPNLTFSTLTVSNMSPEDSSIYLCSVTQGNEKLFFGSGTQLSVL.